One and the same sample provided the 18 T cell receptor beta chains below, sequenced in a study of T-cell reconstitution after alpha-beta-depleted transplantation in children. As it was prepared, the TCRbeta library received unique molecular identifiers. TCRdb re-derived calls from the PCR reads in MiXCR, one entry per CDR3 protein. The sample consists of some 100,000 distinct CDR3 sequences, around 22% of them appearing once. The source was PBMCs, collected before TCRalphabeta/CD19-depleted stem cell transplant. Source of these receptors: a boy younger than 10 with acute lymphoblastic leukemia, due to receive a stem cell transplant.

This clonotype was seen at least ten times. The chain employs TRBV20-1 and TRBJ1-1; the D is unclear. The germline V gene encodes CDR1 DFQATT and CDR2 SNEGSKA (reference sequence). V was trimmed by 0 bases and J by 10 bases, leaving 12 bases between them. The CDR3 length is 12 residues. For the CDR3, the DNA is TGCAGTGCTAGAGATACCACTTTGGCAGCTTTCTTT. This translates into CSARDTTLAAFF.

The gene calls are TRBV7-2 and TRBJ2-1; D unresolved. Trimming took off 3 bases at V and 3 bases at J, with 12 bases between the two ends. Germline loops: CDR1 SGHTA, CDR2 FQGNSA. There are 15 residues in the CDR3. Here the CDR3 DNA reads TGTGCCAGCAGCTTTGCGGTTAACCTCTACAATGAGCAGTTCTTC. It encodes CASSFAVNLYNEQFF.

The chain has TRBV7-8 and TRBJ2-7; D remains unclear. This CDR3 region has 18 residues. V gave up 0 bases and J gave up 2 bases, with 20 bases separating them. CDR1 SGHVS and CDR2 FQNEAQ come from the germline V gene. The CDR3 nucleotides are TGTGCCAGCAGCTTAGCGCCTTCGGCTCAAAGGTACCCCTACGAGCAGTACTTC. Its protein is CASSLAPSAQRYPYEQYF.

The rearrangement links TRBV5-1 to TRBJ2-1, with D hard to call. The length of the CDR3 is 15 residues. The V gene lost 0 bases and the J gene lost 0 bases, with 7 bases spanning the gap. Germline assignment: CDR1 SGHRS and CDR2 YFSETQ. CDR3 in amino acids: CASSLEKGSYNEQFF. As DNA, the CDR3 is TGCGCCAGCAGCTTGGAAAAGGGCTCCTACAATGAGCAGTTCTTC.

In this sample, this clonotype turned up many times. The rearrangement joins TRBV5-6 to TRBJ2-7; D not certain. V lost 4 bases and J lost 6, with 11 bases in between. From germline, CDR1 is SGHDT and CDR2 YYEEEE. The CDR3 extends over 12 amino acids. This CDR3 reads CASSRIGSEQYF. For the CDR3, the DNA is TGTGCCAGCAGCCGAATCGGAAGCGAGCAGTACTTC. The full variable domain, rest sourced from reference TRBV5-6 and TRBJ2-7, is DAGVTQSPTHLIKTRGQQVTLRCSPKSGHDTVSWYQQALGQGPQFIFQYYEEEERQRGNFPDRFSGHQFPNYSSELNVNALLLGDSALYLCASSRIGSEQYFGPGTRLTVT.

This clonotype was seen many times. The chain employs TRBV3-1 and TRBJ2-5; a weak D match, TRBD1 (5 bases). V lost 0 bases and J 3 bases, leaving 11 bases between the germline ends. CDR1 and CDR2 from the germline V gene are LGHDT and YNNKEL (reference sequence). This CDR3 has 15 residues. CDR3 bases: TGTGCCAGCAGCCAAGATGTAGGGGCCAAAGAGACCCAGTACTTC. Its protein is CASSQDVGAKETQYF.

A few counts support this clonotype. The chain employs TRBV6-1 and TRBJ2-3; 8 nucleotides line up with TRBD2. The V and J ends lost 8 bases and 0 bases, in that order; junction bases with no gene match: 13. Germline V gene sequence: CDR1 MNHNS, CDR2 SASEGT. The CDR3 totals 17 residues. The CDR3 nucleotides read TGTGCCAGCGAAAGTACTAGCGGAGGGGGTAGCACAGATACGCAGTATTTT. This sequence encodes CASESTSGGGSTDTQYF.

This chain's CDR3 is CASSLVTYEKLFF. In DNA, the CDR3 is TGTGCCAGCAGCTTAGTGACTTATGAAAAACTGTTTTTT. The V call is TRBV7-2, the J call TRBJ1-4; D is unclear. This CDR3 has 13 amino acids. V was cut by 1 base and J by 6 bases, with 6 bases left in between. Looked up from germline, CDR1 is SGHTA and CDR2 is FQGNSA.

This clonotype was recorded many times. The chain is built from TRBV20-1 and TRBJ2-4; no firm D call. Trimming took off 3 bases at V and 8 bases at J, with 17 bases between the two ends. Germline-derived CDR1 and CDR2 are DFQATT and SNEGSKA (reference sequence). The CDR3 consists of 14 residues. This CDR3 reads CSARADPVRHIQYF. CDR3 sequence (DNA): TGCAGTGCTAGGGCCGACCCGGTGCGTCACATTCAGTACTTC.

Only a few counts were recorded for this clonotype. This chain uses TRBV12-3 or TRBV12-4 with TRBJ1-6, with 7 bases aligning to TRBD1. The CDR3 is 14 residues long. The V gene end was trimmed by 5 bases and the J gene end by 7 bases; junction bases not matched to a gene: 5. CDR3 nucleotides: TGTGCCAGCAGTACGACAGGGTCCAATTCACCCCTCCACTTT. As protein: CASSTTGSNSPLHF.

This clonotype was seen ten or more times. The genes are TRBV7-2 and TRBJ2-2; TRBD2 matches 10 bases. The CDR3 spans 16 residues. With 0 bases clipped from V and 6 bases from J, the junction kept 4 bases outside the gene matches. From germline, CDR1 is SGHTA and CDR2 FQGNSA. This CDR3 reads CASSLAGAGGAGELFF. CDR3 coding DNA: TGTGCCAGCAGCTTAGCAGGAGCGGGAGGGGCCGGGGAGCTGTTTTTT. The full variable domain, in which reference TRBV7-2 and TRBJ2-2 provide the parts outside the CDR3, is GAGVSQSPSNKVTEKGKDVELRCDPISGHTALYWYRQSLGQGLEFLIYFQGNSAPDKSGLPSDRFSAERTGGSVSTLTIQRTQQEDSAVYLCASSLAGAGGAGELFFGEGSRLTVL.

This clonotype was counted between two and nine times. Sequence at one end of the junction differs from germline and may be a read error. The J gene is TRBJ2-2, the V gene TRBV20-1, with D possibly called TRBD1 or TRBD2 (5 bases each). Germline-derived CDR1 and CDR2 are DFQATT and SNEGSKA (reference sequence). CDR3 length: 16 residues. The CDR3 nucleotides are TGCAGTGCTAGACCAACGGGGACCGGGAACGCCGGGGAGCTGTTTTTT. Protein product: CSARPTGTGNAGELFF.

The chain combines TRBV5-1 with TRBJ1-4, with 11 bases aligning to TRBD1. V gave up 2 bases and J gave up 7 bases; unmatched junction bases: 4. There are 15 residues in the CDR3. CDR1 and CDR2 from the germline V gene are SGHRS and YFSETQ. Here the CDR3 DNA reads TGCGCCAGCAGCTTAGCAGGGACAGGGGGTGAAAAACTGTTTTTT. Translation: CASSLAGTGGEKLFF.

This clonotype has a handful of counts. The chain uses TRBV5-1 and TRBJ2-7; D might be TRBD2 (6 bases). Trimming removed 4 bases from V and 3 bases from J, with 14 bases in between. From germline, CDR1 is SGHRS and CDR2 YFSETQ. This CDR3 spans 14 amino acids. As DNA, the CDR3 is TGCGCCAGCAGCGCCCGGAGGGCCTTCTACGAGCAGTACTTC. It specifies CASSARRAFYEQYF.

The chain links TRBV7-2 to TRBJ1-1; possible D gene TRBD1, 6 bases. The germline V gene has CDR1 SGHTA and CDR2 FQGNSA. The CDR3 consists of 14 residues. V dropped 4 bases and J dropped 4 bases, with 13 bases sitting between them. The CDR3 bases are TGTGCCAGCAGCTCAACAGGGTTGAGCACTGAAGCTTTCTTT. It is translated as CASSSTGLSTEAFF.

This chain uses TRBV20-1 with TRBJ2-5; 14 nucleotides agree with TRBD2. This CDR3 spans 16 amino acids. Looked up from germline, CDR1 is DFQATT and CDR2 is SNEGSKA (reference sequence). V lost 4 bases and J lost 4; bases outside the gene matches: 8. The CDR3 protein is CSATGLAGVSSETQYF. In DNA form, the CDR3 reads TGCAGTGCTACGGGACTAGCGGGAGTATCATCAGAGACCCAGTACTTC.

This clonotype was observed many times. The chain recombines TRBV12-3 or TRBV12-4 with TRBJ2-5, with 8 nucleotides matching TRBD2. V shed 2 bases, J shed 5 bases, and the junction held 4 bases outside the gene matches. The CDR3 runs 14 residues. CDR3 in amino acids: CASSLLSGAETQYF. CDR3 in DNA: TGTGCCAGCAGTTTACTTAGCGGGGCTGAGACCCAGTACTTC.

This clonotype was counted many times. The V call is TRBV12-3 or TRBV12-4, the J call TRBJ2-6, with D possibly being TRBD1 (6 bases). V shed 6 bases and J shed 1 base, with 10 bases lying between them. This CDR3 contains 15 residues. The CDR3 coding sequence is TGTGCCAGCAGCCTAACAGGGTCTGGGGCCAACGTCCTGACTTTC. The encoded protein is CASSLTGSGANVLTF.